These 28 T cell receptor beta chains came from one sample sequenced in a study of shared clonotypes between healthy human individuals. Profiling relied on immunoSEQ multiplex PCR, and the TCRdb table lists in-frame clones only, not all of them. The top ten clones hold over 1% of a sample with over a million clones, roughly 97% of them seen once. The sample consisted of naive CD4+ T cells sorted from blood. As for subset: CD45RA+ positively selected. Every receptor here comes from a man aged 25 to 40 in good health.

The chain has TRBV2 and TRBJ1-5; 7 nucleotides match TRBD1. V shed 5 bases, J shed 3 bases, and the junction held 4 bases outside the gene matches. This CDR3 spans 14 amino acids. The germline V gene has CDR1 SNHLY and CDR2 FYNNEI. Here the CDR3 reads CASSTDRDNQPQHF. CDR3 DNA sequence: TGTGCCAGCAGTACCGACAGGGACAATCAGCCCCAGCATTTT.

CDR3 residues: CASSPPTAMNTEAFF. CDR3 coding DNA: TGTGCCAGCTCACCACCGACGGCGATGAACACTGAAGCTTTCTTT. The V and J genes are TRBV18 and TRBJ1-1; D is unclear. The germline CDR1 and CDR2 sequences are KGHSH and LQKENI. This CDR3 comprises 15 residues. Between the trimmed V and J ends, which lost 0 bases and 0 bases, there was a span of 8 bases.

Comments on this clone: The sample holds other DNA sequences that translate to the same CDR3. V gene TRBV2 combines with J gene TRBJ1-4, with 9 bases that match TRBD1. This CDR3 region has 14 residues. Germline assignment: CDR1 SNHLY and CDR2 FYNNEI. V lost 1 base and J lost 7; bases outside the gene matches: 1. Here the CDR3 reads CASSEDRGREKLFF. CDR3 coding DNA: TGTGCCAGCAGTGAAGACAGGGGGCGTGAAAAACTGTTTTTT.

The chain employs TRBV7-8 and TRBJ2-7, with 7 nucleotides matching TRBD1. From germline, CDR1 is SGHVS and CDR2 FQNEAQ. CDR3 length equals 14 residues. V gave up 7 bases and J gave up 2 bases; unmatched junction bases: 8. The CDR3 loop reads CASIRDRVTYEQYF. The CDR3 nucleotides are TGTGCCAGCATCAGAGACAGGGTGACCTACGAGCAGTACTTC.

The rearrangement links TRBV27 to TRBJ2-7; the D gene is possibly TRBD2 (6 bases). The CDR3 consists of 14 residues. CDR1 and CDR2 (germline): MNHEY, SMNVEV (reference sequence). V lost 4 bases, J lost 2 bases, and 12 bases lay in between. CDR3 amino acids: CASSSAGLPYEQYF. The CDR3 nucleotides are TGTGCCAGCAGTTCGGCGGGACTCCCCTACGAGCAGTACTTC.

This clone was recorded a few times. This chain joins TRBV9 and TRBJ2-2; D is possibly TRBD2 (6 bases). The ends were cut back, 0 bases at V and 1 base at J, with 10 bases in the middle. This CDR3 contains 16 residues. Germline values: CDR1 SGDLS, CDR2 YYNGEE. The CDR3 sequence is CASSVEVGGNTGELFF. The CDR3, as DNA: TGTGCCAGCAGCGTAGAGGTGGGAGGGAACACCGGGGAGCTGTTTTTT.

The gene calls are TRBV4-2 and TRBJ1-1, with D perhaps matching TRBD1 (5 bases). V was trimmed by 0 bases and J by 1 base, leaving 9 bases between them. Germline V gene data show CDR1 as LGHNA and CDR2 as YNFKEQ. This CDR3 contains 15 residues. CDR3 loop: CASSQEPRGNTEAFF. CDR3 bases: TGTGCCAGCAGCCAAGAACCAAGGGGGAACACTGAAGCTTTCTTT.

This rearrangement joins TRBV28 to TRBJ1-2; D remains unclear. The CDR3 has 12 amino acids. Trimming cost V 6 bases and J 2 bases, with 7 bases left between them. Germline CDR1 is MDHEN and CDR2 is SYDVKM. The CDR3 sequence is CASSGSNYGYTF. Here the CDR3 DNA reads TGTGCCAGCAGCGGCAGCAACTATGGCTACACCTTC.

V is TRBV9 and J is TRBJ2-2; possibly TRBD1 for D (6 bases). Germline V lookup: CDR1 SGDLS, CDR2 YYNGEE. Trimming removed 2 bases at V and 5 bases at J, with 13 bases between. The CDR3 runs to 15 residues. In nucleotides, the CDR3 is TGTGCCAGCAGCGTGGGGGCGGCTTTAACCGGGGAGCTGTTTTTT. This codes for CASSVGAALTGELFF.

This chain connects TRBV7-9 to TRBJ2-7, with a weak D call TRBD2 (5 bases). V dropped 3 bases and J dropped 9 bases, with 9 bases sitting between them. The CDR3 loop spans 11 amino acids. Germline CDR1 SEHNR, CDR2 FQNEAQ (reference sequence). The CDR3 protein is CASSFRGGQYF. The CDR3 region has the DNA TGTGCCAGCAGCTTCCGTGGAGGGCAGTACTTC. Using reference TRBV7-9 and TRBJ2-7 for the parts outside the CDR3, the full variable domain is DTGVSQNPRHKITKRGQNVTFRCDPISEHNRLYWYRQTLGQGPEFLTYFQNEAQLEKSRLLSDRFSAERPKGSFSTLEIQRTEQGDSAMYLCASSFRGGQYFGPGTRLTVT.

The CDR3 DNA follows: TGTGCCAGCAGTTTAGAACAATCTGGGGCCAACGTCCTGACTTTC. As protein: CASSLEQSGANVLTF. The chain is built from TRBV28 and TRBJ2-6; D is uncertain. V lost 2 bases and J lost 1, with 6 bases in between. Germline CDR1 and CDR2: MDHEN and SYDVKM. The CDR3 length is 15 residues.

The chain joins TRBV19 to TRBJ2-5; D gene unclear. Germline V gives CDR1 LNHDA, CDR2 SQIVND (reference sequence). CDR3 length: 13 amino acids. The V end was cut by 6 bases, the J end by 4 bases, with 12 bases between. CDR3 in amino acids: CASSLTFVETQYF. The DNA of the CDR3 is TGTGCCAGTAGCTTAACGTTCGTAGAGACCCAGTACTTC.

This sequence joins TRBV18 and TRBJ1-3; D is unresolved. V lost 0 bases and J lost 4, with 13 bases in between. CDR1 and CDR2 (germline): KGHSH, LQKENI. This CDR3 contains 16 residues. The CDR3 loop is CASSPPSVGPGNTIYF. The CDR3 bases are TGTGCCAGCTCACCACCGTCAGTAGGGCCCGGAAACACCATATATTTT.

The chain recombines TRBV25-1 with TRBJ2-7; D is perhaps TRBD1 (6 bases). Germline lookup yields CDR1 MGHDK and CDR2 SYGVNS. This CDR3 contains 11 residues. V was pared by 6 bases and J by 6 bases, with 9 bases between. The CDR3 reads CASRGAAEQYF. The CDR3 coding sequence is TGTGCCAGCAGGGGGGCTGCCGAGCAGTACTTC.

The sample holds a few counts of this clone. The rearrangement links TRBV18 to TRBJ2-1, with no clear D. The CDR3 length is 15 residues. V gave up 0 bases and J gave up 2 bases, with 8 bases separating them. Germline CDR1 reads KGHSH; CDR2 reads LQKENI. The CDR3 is CASSPPSPTYNEQFF. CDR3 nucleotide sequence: TGTGCCAGCTCACCACCTAGTCCGACCTACAATGAGCAGTTCTTC.

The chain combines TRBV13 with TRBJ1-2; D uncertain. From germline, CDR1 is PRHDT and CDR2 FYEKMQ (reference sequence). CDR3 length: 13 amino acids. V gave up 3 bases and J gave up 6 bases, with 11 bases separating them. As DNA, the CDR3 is TGTGCCAGCAGCTTGCGACCCCCGCATGGCTACACCTTC. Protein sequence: CASSLRPPHGYTF.

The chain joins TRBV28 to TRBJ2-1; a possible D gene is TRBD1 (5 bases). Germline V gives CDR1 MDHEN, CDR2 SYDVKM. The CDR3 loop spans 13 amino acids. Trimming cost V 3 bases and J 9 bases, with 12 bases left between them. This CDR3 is CASSLDKWGEQFF. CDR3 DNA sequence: TGTGCCAGCAGTTTGGACAAATGGGGTGAGCAGTTCTTC.

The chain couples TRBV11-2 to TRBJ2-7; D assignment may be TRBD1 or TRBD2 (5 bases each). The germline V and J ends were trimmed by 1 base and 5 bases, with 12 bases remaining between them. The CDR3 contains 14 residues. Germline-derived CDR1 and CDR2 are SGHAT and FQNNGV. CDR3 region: CASSLGGALDEQYF. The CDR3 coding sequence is TGTGCCAGCAGCTTAGGAGGGGCCCTGGACGAGCAGTACTTC.

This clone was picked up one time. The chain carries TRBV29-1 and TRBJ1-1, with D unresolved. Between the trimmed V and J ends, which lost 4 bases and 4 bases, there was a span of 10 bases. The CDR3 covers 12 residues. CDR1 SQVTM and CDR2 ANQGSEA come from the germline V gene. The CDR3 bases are TGCAGCGTTGGGCAGACAAGCACTGAAGCTTTCTTT. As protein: CSVGQTSTEAFF.

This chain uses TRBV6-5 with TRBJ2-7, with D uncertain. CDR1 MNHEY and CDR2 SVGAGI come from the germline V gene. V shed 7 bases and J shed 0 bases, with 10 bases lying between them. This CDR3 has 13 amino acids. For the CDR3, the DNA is TGTGCCAGCAAAAGGTCAGCCTCCTACGAGCAGTACTTC. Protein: CASKRSASYEQYF.

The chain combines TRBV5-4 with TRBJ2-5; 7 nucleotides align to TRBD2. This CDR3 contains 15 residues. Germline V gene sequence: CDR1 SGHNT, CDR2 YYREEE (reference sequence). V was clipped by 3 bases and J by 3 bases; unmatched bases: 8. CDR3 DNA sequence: TGTGCCAGCAGCTATAGAGTTGCGGGAGAAGAGACCCAGTACTTC. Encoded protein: CASSYRVAGEETQYF.

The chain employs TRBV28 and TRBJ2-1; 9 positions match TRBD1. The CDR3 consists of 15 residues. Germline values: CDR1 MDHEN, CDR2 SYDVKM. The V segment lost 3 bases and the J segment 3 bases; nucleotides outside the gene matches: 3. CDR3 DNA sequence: TGTGCCAGCAGTTTTGGGGACAGGGACTACAATGAGCAGTTCTTC. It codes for CASSFGDRDYNEQFF.

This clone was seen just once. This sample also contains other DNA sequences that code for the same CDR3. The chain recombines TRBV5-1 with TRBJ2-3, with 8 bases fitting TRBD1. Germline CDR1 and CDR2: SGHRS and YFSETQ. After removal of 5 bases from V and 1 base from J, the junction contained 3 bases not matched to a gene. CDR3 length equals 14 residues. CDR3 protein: CASSTQGGTDTQYF. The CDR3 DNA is TGCGCCAGCAGTACACAGGGGGGCACAGATACGCAGTATTTT.

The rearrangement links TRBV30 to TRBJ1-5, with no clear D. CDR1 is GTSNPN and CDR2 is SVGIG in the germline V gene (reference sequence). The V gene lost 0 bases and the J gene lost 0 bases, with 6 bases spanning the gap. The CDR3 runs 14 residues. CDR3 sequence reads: CAWSVRASNQPQHF. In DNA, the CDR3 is TGTGCCTGGAGTGTAAGGGCTAGCAATCAGCCCCAGCATTTT.

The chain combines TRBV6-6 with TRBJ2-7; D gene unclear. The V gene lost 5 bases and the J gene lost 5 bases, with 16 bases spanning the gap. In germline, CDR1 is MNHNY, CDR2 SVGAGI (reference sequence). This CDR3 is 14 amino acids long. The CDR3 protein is CASSPRLAVHEQYF. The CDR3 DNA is TGTGCCAGCAGTCCCCGTTTAGCAGTCCACGAGCAGTACTTC.

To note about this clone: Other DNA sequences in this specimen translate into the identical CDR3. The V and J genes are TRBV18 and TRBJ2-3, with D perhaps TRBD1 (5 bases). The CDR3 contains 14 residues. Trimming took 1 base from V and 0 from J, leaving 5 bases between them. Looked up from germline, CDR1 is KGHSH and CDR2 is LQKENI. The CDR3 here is CASSPRQSTDTQYF. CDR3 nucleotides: TGTGCCAGCTCACCACGACAGAGCACAGATACGCAGTATTTT.

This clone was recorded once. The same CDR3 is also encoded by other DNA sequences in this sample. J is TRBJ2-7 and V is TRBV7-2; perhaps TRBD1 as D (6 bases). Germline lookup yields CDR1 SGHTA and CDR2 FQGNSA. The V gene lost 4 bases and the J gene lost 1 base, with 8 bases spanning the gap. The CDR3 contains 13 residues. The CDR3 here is CASSSRGSYEQYF. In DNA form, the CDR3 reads TGTGCCAGCAGCTCCAGGGGATCCTACGAGCAGTACTTC. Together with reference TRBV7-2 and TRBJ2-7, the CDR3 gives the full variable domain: GAGVSQSPSNKVTEKGKDVELRCDPISGHTALYWYRQSLGQGLEFLIYFQGNSAPDKSGLPSDRFSAERTGGSVSTLTIQRTQQEDSAVYLCASSSRGSYEQYFGPGTRLTVT.

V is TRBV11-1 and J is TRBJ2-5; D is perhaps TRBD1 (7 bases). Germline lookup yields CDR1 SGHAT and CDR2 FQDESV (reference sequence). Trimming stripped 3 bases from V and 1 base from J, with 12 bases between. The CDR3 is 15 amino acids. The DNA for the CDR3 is TGTGCCAGCAGCTTCAACAGGGGAGGCCAAGAGACCCAGTACTTC. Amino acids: CASSFNRGGQETQYF.